This entry describes one T cell receptor (beta chain). The data stem from a study of blood T cell repertoires in COVID-19. Participants spanned ages roughly 18 to 95 years and resided in about 24 US areas. Participant reports of clinical history set cohort assignment. Recovered status in Cohort 3 required two negative PCRs, clearance, or symptom resolution. Between the trimmed V and J ends, which lost 0 bases and 0 bases, there was a span of 8 bases. This CDR3 is 16 amino acids long. Germline CDR1 ENHRY, CDR2 SYGVKD. Original handling: Nucleated cell counts were estimated from reference gene primer amplification. TCRdb keeps only in-frame clones here, not all; method: immunoSEQ multiplex PCR. D and trimming come from the DNA, and the V and J calls and clone size come from that table. The table includes 250,000 to 350,000 clones, 70% to 90% detected once.

The sequence was obtained from a woman aged 25 to 39 who had recovered from COVID-19. The sample comprised PBMCs or T cells enriched from blood (not recorded which). The rearrangement links TRBV10-3 to TRBJ2-2; D is uncertain. CDR3 coding DNA: TGTGCCATCAGTGAGTCGTACAGTTCGAACACCGGGGAGCTGTTTTTT. Translation: CAISESYSSNTGELFF.